This TCR beta chain was identified in a study of shared clonotypes between healthy human individuals. The naive CD8 population came from CD45RO-negative cells selected for CCR7, without terminally differentiated effector memory CD45RA+ cells. Study findings and constraints: What limited the represented genetic and exposure-history diversity was the small number of donors. Larger estimated richness was generally recorded for naive subsets relative to memory subsets.

With respect to this clone: The antigen remains unidentified.

Generated by immunoSEQ multiplex PCR, the TCRdb table keeps only in-frame clones and is missing some. The sample includes some 2 million clones, approximately 95% of them seen just once. The sample was naive CD8+ T cells sorted from blood. The TCR was taken from a man aged 18 to 29 in good health.

CDR3 residues: CASSAGLETGYEYEQYF. CDR3 coding DNA: TGTGCCAGCAGCGCAGGTCTTGAGACAGGGTATGAGTACGAGCAGTACTTC. The V and J genes are TRBV9 and TRBJ2-7; 7 positions agree with TRBD1. Germline CDR1 is SGDLS and CDR2 is YYNGEE. This CDR3 has 17 amino acids. The V segment lost 3 bases and the J segment 4 bases; nucleotides outside the gene matches: 16.